This note documents a single TCR beta chain sequence. The antigen remains undetermined. This CDR3 has 16 amino acids. Germline assignment: CDR1 SGDLS and CDR2 YYNGEE. V gave up 1 base and J gave up 6 bases; unmatched junction bases: 5. The data were obtained in a study of T cell responses to AZD1222 COVID-19 vaccine. Whole-study results and caveats: The donors showed a predominance of white British ancestry and of females, with possible underestimation of clonal diversity. Baseline seropositives among AZD1222 recipients totaled only six.

TCRdb's table, derived via immunoSEQ multiplex PCR, lists solely in-frame clones and lacks some. The table lists 95,000 to 150,000 clones, around nine tenths of them singletons. The source of this sequence is an adult in good health. This chain connects TRBV9 to TRBJ1-6; 9 nucleotides align to TRBD1. The source was peripheral blood, collected on day 0 of AZD1222 vaccination. CDR3 region: CASSVNPGQGNSPLHF. DNA for the CDR3: TGTGCCAGCAGCGTAAACCCGGGACAGGGTAATTCACCCCTCCACTTT.